These T cell receptor beta chains were read from a single sample in a study of T cell responses to AZD1222 COVID-19 vaccine. Libraries were prepared by immunoSEQ multiplex PCR; TCRdb keeps only in-frame clonotypes and omits some of them. This table has 95,000 to 150,000 clones, roughly 90% appearing once. The source material was peripheral blood, sampled on day 0 of AZD1222 vaccination. These receptors were obtained from an adult in good health. Each CDR3 is given with its conserved first and last residue. The D gene is left open where the match is weak. For some rows the clone size is stated as once, few or many, or as a class when expanded; others skip it.

DNA: TGTGCCAGTAGTCTTGGACAGGGGCCACTCTATGGCTACACCTTC
CDR3: CASSLGQGPLYGYTF
D: TRBD1
J: TRBJ1-2
size: NA
V: TRBV19

DNA: TGTGCCTGGGGACAGGCGAATAATTCACCCCTCCACTTT
CDR3: CAWGQANNSPLHF
D: TRBD1
J: TRBJ1-6
size: NA
V: TRBV30

DNA: TGTGCCAGCTCACCGGGGGACTATAATTCACCCCTCCACTTT
CDR3: CASSPGDYNSPLHF
D: NA
J: TRBJ1-6
size: NA
V: TRBV18

DNA: TGTGCCAGCAGCACGGACGAGAACACTGAAGCTTTCTTT
CDR3: CASSTDENTEAFF
D: NA
J: TRBJ1-1
size: NA
V: TRBV7-6

DNA: TGCGCCAGCAGCTTGGCCCTAGCGGGGAGCTCCTACGAGCAGTACTTC
CDR3: CASSLALAGSSYEQYF
D: TRBD2
J: TRBJ2-7
size: NA
V: TRBV5-1

DNA: TGTGCCAGCAGCCCACTAGCGGGGGGGAATGAGCAGTTCTTC
CDR3: CASSPLAGGNEQFF
D: TRBD2
J: TRBJ2-1
size: NA
V: TRBV7-8

DNA: TGTGCCAGCAGCTTGGGACAGGGGACAGGCGAGCAGTACTTC
CDR3: CASSLGQGTGEQYF
D: TRBD1
J: TRBJ2-7
size: few
V: TRBV7-8

DNA: TGTGCCAGCAGCCTCGGACAGAAAACAGATACGCAGTATTTT
CDR3: CASSLGQKTDTQYF
D: NA
J: TRBJ2-3
size: NA
V: TRBV7-2

DNA: TGTGCCAGCAGCACGCAACGCAACGGACCGACGTCTAGGCGACATAAGCAGTACTTC
CDR3: CASSTQRNGPTSRRHKQYF
D: NA
J: TRBJ2-7
size: NA
V: TRBV5-8

DNA: TGTGCCAGCACCACTAGAGGGAGGAGGAAAGGGATGAACACTGAAGCTTTCTTT
CDR3: CASTTRGRRKGMNTEAFF
D: NA
J: TRBJ1-1
size: NA
V: TRBV9

DNA: TGTGCCAGAGACGACGGGGTTAGGGAAAAACTGTTTTTT
CDR3: CARDDGVREKLFF
D: NA
J: TRBJ1-4
size: NA
V: TRBV12-3/TRBV12-4

DNA: TGTGCCAGCAGTCCGTGGCAGAACACTGAAGCTTTCTTT
CDR3: CASSPWQNTEAFF
D: NA
J: TRBJ1-1
size: NA
V: TRBV5-8

DNA: TGTGCCAGCAGCTTACGGAGGACTAGCGGGGGGGCCGCTCAGGAGCAGTACTTC
CDR3: CASSLRRTSGGAAQEQYF
D: TRBD2
J: TRBJ2-7
size: NA
V: TRBV13

DNA: TGTGCCAGCAGTTCGAGGGGTAGCGGGAGGGGTTTTCCCTACGAGCAGTACTTC
CDR3: CASSSRGSGRGFPYEQYF
D: TRBD2
J: TRBJ2-7
size: once
V: TRBV27

DNA: TGTGCCAGTAGTCTTGCCAGCTCCGAGCAGTACTTC
CDR3: CASSLASSEQYF
D: NA
J: TRBJ2-7
size: NA
V: TRBV19

DNA: TGCAGCGCCCGGGACAGCCATCGTGGTGAGAACACTGAAGCTTTCTTT
CDR3: CSARDSHRGENTEAFF
D: TRBD1
J: TRBJ1-1
size: NA
V: TRBV29-1

DNA: TGTGCCAGCAGTGGAGCGGGAGGAACCTACGAGCAGTACTTC
CDR3: CASSGAGGTYEQYF
D: TRBD2
J: TRBJ2-7
size: NA
V: TRBV6-2/TRBV6-3

DNA: TGTGCCAGTAGTCCCTCGGTTAGCAATCAGCCCCAGCATTTT
CDR3: CASSPSVSNQPQHF
D: NA
J: TRBJ1-5
size: NA
V: TRBV19

DNA: TGTGCCAGCAGTTTTAGCGGGGGGCCCGACTATGGCTACACCTTC
CDR3: CASSFSGGPDYGYTF
D: NA
J: TRBJ1-2
size: NA
V: TRBV27

DNA: TGTGCCAGCAGCCCCCATGTGGGGTGGGAGACCCAGTACTTC
CDR3: CASSPHVGWETQYF
D: NA
J: TRBJ2-5
size: NA
V: TRBV5-5

DNA: TGCAGCGCCCAGGAGGAGTTGGGTTCACCCCTCCACTTT
CDR3: CSAQEELGSPLHF
D: NA
J: TRBJ1-6
size: NA
V: TRBV29-1

DNA: TGTGCCAGCAGTTTAATGTCGCCCAATGAGCAGTTCTTC
CDR3: CASSLMSPNEQFF
D: NA
J: TRBJ2-1
size: NA
V: TRBV27

DNA: TGTGCCAGCAGTTACCTTGGCAGGGACTATGGCTACACCTTC
CDR3: CASSYLGRDYGYTF
D: NA
J: TRBJ1-2
size: NA
V: TRBV6-5

DNA: TGTGCCAGCAGCCAATATTCAGAAATGAACACTGAAGCTTTCTTT
CDR3: CASSQYSEMNTEAFF
D: NA
J: TRBJ1-1
size: once
V: TRBV14

DNA: TGCGCCAGCAGCGTGGGCCCTTTGGAGGGCGGCACAGATACGCAGTATTTT
CDR3: CASSVGPLEGGTDTQYF
D: NA
J: TRBJ2-3
size: NA
V: TRBV5-1

DNA: TGTGCCAGCAGTTCCAGGGCCTGGGATTCACCCCTCCACTTT
CDR3: CASSSRAWDSPLHF
D: NA
J: TRBJ1-6
size: NA
V: TRBV27

DNA: TGTGCCAGCAGCCTTTTTGGGCAGCACTCCACTAACTATGGCTACACCTTC
CDR3: CASSLFGQHSTNYGYTF
D: NA
J: TRBJ1-2
size: once
V: TRBV9

DNA: TGCGCCAGCAGCTCCGCCCCAGCAGATACGCAGTATTTT
CDR3: CASSSAPADTQYF
D: NA
J: TRBJ2-3
size: NA
V: TRBV5-1

DNA: TGTGCCAGTAGTTCGCGGACAGGGGCCTACGAGCAGTACTTC
CDR3: CASSSRTGAYEQYF
D: TRBD1
J: TRBJ2-7
size: NA
V: TRBV19

DNA: TGTGCCAGCAGCTTGTTAGCGGCTACCATCGGGGAGCAGTTCTTC
CDR3: CASSLLAATIGEQFF
D: NA
J: TRBJ2-1
size: NA
V: TRBV5-6

DNA: TGTGCCAGCAGCGGATACCGAGGGGATGAAGCTTTCTTT
CDR3: CASSGYRGDEAFF
D: NA
J: TRBJ1-1
size: NA
V: TRBV9

DNA: TGTGCCAGCAGCCAAGACCGGGACGGATTCACAGATACGCAGTATTTT
CDR3: CASSQDRDGFTDTQYF
D: NA
J: TRBJ2-3
size: NA
V: TRBV4-2

DNA: TGTGCCAGCAGCCCTGACGCAGGGAGAGAGACCCAGTACTTC
CDR3: CASSPDAGRETQYF
D: NA
J: TRBJ2-5
size: NA
V: TRBV7-9

DNA: TGTGCCAGCAGTTACTCGGGGACGGAGAACTATGGCTACACCTTC
CDR3: CASSYSGTENYGYTF
D: NA
J: TRBJ1-2
size: once
V: TRBV6-5

DNA: TGTGCCAGCAGCTTGTCGGGCCGAGGCAACACTGAAGCTTTCTTT
CDR3: CASSLSGRGNTEAFF
D: NA
J: TRBJ1-1
size: NA
V: TRBV5-6

DNA: TGTGCCAGCAGTTTATCGACCCTAGCAAGGAACACTGAAGCTTTCTTT
CDR3: CASSLSTLARNTEAFF
D: NA
J: TRBJ1-1
size: NA
V: TRBV27

DNA: TGTGCCAGCTCATTACCAGAGAATAATTCACCCCTCCACTTT
CDR3: CASSLPENNSPLHF
D: NA
J: TRBJ1-6
size: once
V: TRBV18

DNA: TGTGCCAGCAGCCCCCGTAGAAGGGGTAGCGGCACAGATACGCAGTATTTT
CDR3: CASSPRRRGSGTDTQYF
D: NA
J: TRBJ2-3
size: NA
V: TRBV11-3

DNA: TGTGCCAGCAGTAATACCGGGACAGGGTATGGCTACACCTTC
CDR3: CASSNTGTGYGYTF
D: TRBD1
J: TRBJ1-2
size: NA
V: TRBV13

DNA: TGTGCCAGCAGTTACGACGGGGTGGTCACTGAAGCTTTCTTT
CDR3: CASSYDGVVTEAFF
D: NA
J: TRBJ1-1
size: NA
V: TRBV6-5

DNA: TGCAGCGCATTGGCGGCAGGGGAGGGACTGGGGGAGCAGTACTTC
CDR3: CSALAAGEGLGEQYF
D: NA
J: TRBJ2-7
size: NA
V: TRBV29-1

DNA: TGTGCCAGCAGCTGGGGGGAGGGACCTTACGAGCAGTACTTC
CDR3: CASSWGEGPYEQYF
D: TRBD2
J: TRBJ2-7
size: NA
V: TRBV5-4

DNA: TGTGCCAGCAGTTACGGCAGTAATTCACCCCTCCACTTT
CDR3: CASSYGSNSPLHF
D: NA
J: TRBJ1-6
size: NA
V: TRBV6-2/TRBV6-3

DNA: TGTGCCAGCAGCTTGAATTTTGAGAGCGAGCAGTACTTC
CDR3: CASSLNFESEQYF
D: NA
J: TRBJ2-7
size: NA
V: TRBV5-6

DNA: TGTGCCTGCAAGAACAGGGCATACACCATATATTTT
CDR3: CACKNRAYTIYF
D: NA
J: TRBJ1-3
size: NA
V: TRBV30

DNA: TGTGCCAGCAGTGAACTGCGGGACAGGGGTCACGAGCAGTACTTC
CDR3: CASSELRDRGHEQYF
D: TRBD1
J: TRBJ2-7
size: NA
V: TRBV2

DNA: TGTGCCAGCCTCCAGGACAGGGGGAATACGCAGTATTTT
CDR3: CASLQDRGNTQYF
D: TRBD1
J: TRBJ2-3
size: NA
V: TRBV2

DNA: TGCGCCAGCAGTGAGAGAGGCTTAAGCTCCTACGAGCAGTACTTC
CDR3: CASSERGLSSYEQYF
D: NA
J: TRBJ2-7
size: NA
V: TRBV10-1

DNA: TGTGCCAGCAGCAATAGGGTCCTCCCCTTGGGGACTAATGAAAAACTGTTTTTT
CDR3: CASSNRVLPLGTNEKLFF
D: NA
J: TRBJ1-4
size: NA
V: TRBV21-1

DNA: TGTGCCAGCAGCTTTAACCGGGACTCACTCTACGAGCAGTACTTC
CDR3: CASSFNRDSLYEQYF
D: NA
J: TRBJ2-7
size: NA
V: TRBV11-2

DNA: TGCAGCGTTAGGACAGGGTTTTCCACTAGCACAGATACGCAGTATTTT
CDR3: CSVRTGFSTSTDTQYF
D: TRBD1
J: TRBJ2-3
size: NA
V: TRBV29-1

DNA: TGTGCCACCAGTGCCCTACCAGGACGGGACGGCTCCTACGAGCAGTACTTC
CDR3: CATSALPGRDGSYEQYF
D: NA
J: TRBJ2-7
size: NA
V: TRBV24-1

DNA: TGTGCCAGTAGGCCTTGGTCTTCAAACAATGAGCAGTTCTTC
CDR3: CASRPWSSNNEQFF
D: NA
J: TRBJ2-1
size: NA
V: TRBV19

DNA: TGCGCCAGCAGCTTGGAAACAGGGTTGAGGAAGACCCAGTACTTC
CDR3: CASSLETGLRKTQYF
D: NA
J: TRBJ2-5
size: NA
V: TRBV5-1

DNA: TGCGCCAGCAGGCCTGGAAGGGGCGCCTCCCGGGAGACCCAGTACTTC
CDR3: CASRPGRGASRETQYF
D: NA
J: TRBJ2-5
size: NA
V: TRBV4-1